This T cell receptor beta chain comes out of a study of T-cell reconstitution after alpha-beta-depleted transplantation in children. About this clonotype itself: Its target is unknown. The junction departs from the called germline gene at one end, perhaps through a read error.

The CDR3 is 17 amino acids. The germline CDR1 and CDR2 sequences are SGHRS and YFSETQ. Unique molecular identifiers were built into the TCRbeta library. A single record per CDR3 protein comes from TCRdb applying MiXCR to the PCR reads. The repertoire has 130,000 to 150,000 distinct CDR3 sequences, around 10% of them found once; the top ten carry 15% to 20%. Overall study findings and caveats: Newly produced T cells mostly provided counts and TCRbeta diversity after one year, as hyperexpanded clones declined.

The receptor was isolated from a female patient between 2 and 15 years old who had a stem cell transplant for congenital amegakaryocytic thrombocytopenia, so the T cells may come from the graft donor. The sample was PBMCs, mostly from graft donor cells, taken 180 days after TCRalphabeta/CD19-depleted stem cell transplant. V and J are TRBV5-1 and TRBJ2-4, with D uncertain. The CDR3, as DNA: TGCGCCAGCAGCTTGGGGGCCCCCACAGAGTCCAAAAACAGTCAGTACTTC. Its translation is CASSLGAPTESKNSQYF.